This TCR beta chain was sequenced for a study of blood T cell repertoires in COVID-19. Generated by immunoSEQ multiplex PCR, the TCRdb table keeps only in-frame clones and is missing some. The sample has 150,000 to 200,000 clones; about 85% are singletons. Followed longitudinally, the Seattle patients had been enrolled during active infection. This clone was counted only a few times. This CDR3 region has 18 residues. From germline, CDR1 is MGHRA and CDR2 YSYEKL. V was cut by 0 bases and J by 2 bases, with 17 bases left in between. The receptor was derived from a woman aged 40 to 50 with COVID-19, enrolled during active disease. Sequenced material: peripheral blood. The genes are TRBV4-1 and TRBJ1-3; D not resolved. The CDR3 bases are TGCGCCAGCAGCCAAGATTCGGCGGGTTTCGGCGCTGGAAACACCATATATTTT. Translating it yields CASSQDSAGFGAGNTIYF.